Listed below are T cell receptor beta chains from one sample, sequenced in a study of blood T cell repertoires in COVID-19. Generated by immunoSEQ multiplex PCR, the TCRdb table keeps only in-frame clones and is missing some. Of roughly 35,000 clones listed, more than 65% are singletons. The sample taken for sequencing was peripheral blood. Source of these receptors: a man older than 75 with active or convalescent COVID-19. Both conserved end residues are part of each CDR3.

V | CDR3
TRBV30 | CAWSVQDTQYF
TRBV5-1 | CASNTIGGAAGELFF
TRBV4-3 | CASSHLRDSGQNEQFF
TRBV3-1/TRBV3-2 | CASSQAPSGEQYF
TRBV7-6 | CASSLGGQGGNTEAFF
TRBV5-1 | CASSLGEGSPLHF
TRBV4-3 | CASSQEPISGSYNEQFF
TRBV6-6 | CASSYDKSGYTF
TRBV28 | CASSLIAGNQPQHF
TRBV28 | CASKFRNTEAFF
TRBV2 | CASKSGLSLRTQYF
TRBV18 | CASSPASGGRAGETQYF
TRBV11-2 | CASSPGGGHTGELFF
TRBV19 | CASSIDLQTGSGANEQFF
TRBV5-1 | CASSAGTSGALDTQYF
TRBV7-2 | CASSLGGLGADTQYF
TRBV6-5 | CASTLDRGQTQYF
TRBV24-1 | CATSDLRGEQYF
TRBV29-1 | CSVKDYYNEQFF
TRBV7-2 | CASSPQGNYGYTF
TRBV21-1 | CASSKVGPSGSRTYNEQFF
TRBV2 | CASSTGREETQYF
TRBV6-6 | CAGGGQKNIQYF
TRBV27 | CASSLSRGYNEKLFF
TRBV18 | CASSPKQVEYGYTF
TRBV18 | CASSPPSGEFNNEQFF
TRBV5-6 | CASSLTGTGGTEQFF
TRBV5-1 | CASSLGQGSNEQFF
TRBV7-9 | CASRDAWRGGKETQYF
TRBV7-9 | CASSYPGAGVYEQYF
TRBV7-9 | CASSLRGIAGTYNEQFF
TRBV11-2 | CASTFDRDTEAFF
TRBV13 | CASSLGKGQAKNIQYF
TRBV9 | CASSVGIAGGEYNEQFF
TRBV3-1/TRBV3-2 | CASSRTSEHTDTQYF
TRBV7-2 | CASSLGGALVDTQYF
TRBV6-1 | CASSDSPGQSSYEQYF
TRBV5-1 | CASSVGGGHPGKQYF
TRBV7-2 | CASSSGGAPTGELFF
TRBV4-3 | CASSQVGRDTQYF
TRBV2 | CASSEPKAGTPNTEAFF
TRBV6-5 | CASSYDRGQPQHF
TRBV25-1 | CASSDLQGGNEKLFF
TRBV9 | CASSPQARGLTYEQYF
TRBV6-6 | CASSPRRDSTYGYTF
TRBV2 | CASTEREAVYEQYF
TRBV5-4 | CASSLAGGLAVYEQYF